One sample yielded the 20 T cell receptor beta chains listed below, sequenced in a study of CD8 T cells in ankylosing spondylitis. Each CDR3 protein is one row after TCRdb ran MiXCR on the 5' RACE reads. The sample contains more than 300,000 distinct CDR3 sequences, 7% to 9% of which appear only once. Which antigens these TCRs recognize remains unknown. Study-level results: A TCR beta motif of under 10 highly homologous variants appeared characteristic of ankylosing spondylitis blood.

Material for sequencing was blood, either unsorted or a sorted T cell fraction (not recorded which). The receptors derive from a male donor with ankylosing spondylitis.

This clonotype was seen a handful of times. This chain links TRBV18 with TRBJ2-7; the match to TRBD1 covers 8 bases. This CDR3 comprises 16 residues. J was trimmed by 1 base and V by 2 bases; bases with no gene match: 7. CDR1 is KGHSH and CDR2 is LQKENI in the germline V gene. CDR3 protein: CASSPIAGDRSYEQYF. The CDR3 DNA follows: TGTGCCAGCTCACCAATTGCCGGGGACAGGTCCTACGAGCAGTACTTC. Complete variable domain (other parts from reference TRBV18 and TRBJ2-7): NAGVMQNPRHLVRRRGQEARLRCSPMKGHSHVYWYRQLPEEGLKFMVYLQKENIIDESGMPKERFSAEFPKEGPSILRIQQVVRGDSAAYFCASSPIAGDRSYEQYFGPGTRLTVT.

The CDR3 region has the DNA TGCAGCCTTACACGGACAGGGGACGAGCAGTACTTC. Protein sequence: CSLTRTGDEQYF. The gene calls are TRBV29-1 and TRBJ2-7; 9 bases line up with TRBD1. Unmatched junction bases numbered 7, after V lost 8 bases and J lost 5 bases. There are 12 residues in the CDR3. Germline V gene sequence: CDR1 SQVTM, CDR2 ANQGSEA.

This rearrangement joins TRBV12-3 or TRBV12-4 to TRBJ2-3; D assignment may be TRBD1 or TRBD2 (5 bases each). Trimming left V 6 bases short and J 1 base short, with 20 bases between. The CDR3 covers 17 residues. CDR3 coding DNA: TGTGCCAGCAGCACCCTTAGATTGAGGGGTCGCACAGATACGCAGTATTTT. This encodes CASSTLRLRGRTDTQYF.

This clonotype showed up just a few times. The V and J genes are TRBV7-9 and TRBJ2-3, with 7 bases matching TRBD2. V shed 11 bases and J 2 bases; nucleotides not matched to a gene: 16. Germline assignment: CDR1 SEHNR and CDR2 FQNEAQ (reference sequence). The CDR3 is made up of 16 amino acids. The CDR3 region has the DNA TGTGCCGAAGACGAACTGACTAGCAGTTACACAGATACGCAGTATTTT. Protein sequence: CAEDELTSSYTDTQYF.

The rearrangement uses TRBV11-3 and TRBJ1-6, with D possibly matching TRBD1 (5 bases). Trimming removed 8 bases at V and 10 bases at J, with 15 bases between. CDR3 length: 13 amino acids. CDR1 SGHNT and CDR2 YENEEA come from the germline V gene. The CDR3 loop reads CASAREVQSPLHF. The CDR3 DNA reads as TGTGCCAGCGCCAGGGAAGTACAGTCACCCCTCCACTTT.

The chain links TRBV29-1 to TRBJ2-1, with D perhaps given as TRBD1 or TRBD2 (6 bases each). Trimming removed 7 bases at V and 9 bases at J, with 16 bases between. CDR1 and CDR2 from the germline V gene are SQVTM and ANQGSEA. This CDR3 has 12 residues. The CDR3 coding sequence is TGCAGCGGGGCCCTAGGGGGGAGTGAGCAGTTCTTC. Its protein product is CSGALGGSEQFF.

This clonotype was detected many times. This rearrangement joins TRBV29-1 to TRBJ1-5; a possible D gene is TRBD1 (5 bases). The CDR3 loop spans 13 amino acids. V dropped 7 bases and J dropped 7 bases, with 17 bases sitting between them. The germline V gene has CDR1 SQVTM and CDR2 ANQGSEA. In DNA form, the CDR3 reads TGCAGCGCCGGGGGAGGGCTCCTACAGCCCCAGCATTTT. It specifies CSAGGGLLQPQHF. The variable domain in full, completed from reference TRBV29-1 and TRBJ1-5, reads SAVISQKPSRDICQRGTSLTIQCQVDSQVTMMFWYRQQPGQSLTLIATANQGSEATYESGFVIDKFPISRPNLTFSTLTVSNMSPEDSSIYLCSAGGGLLQPQHFGDGTRLSIL.

This rearrangement joins TRBV6-2 or TRBV6-3 to TRBJ1-5, with D unclear. CDR1 is MNHEY and CDR2 is SVGEGT in the germline V gene. This CDR3 spans 19 amino acids. The V end lost 5 bases, the J end lost 0 bases, and 23 bases lay between the germline ends. The chain's CDR3 is CASSPDLVKFSISNQPQHF. The DNA for the CDR3 is TGTGCCAGCAGTCCCGACCTGGTTAAATTCTCTATTAGCAATCAGCCCCAGCATTTT.

This clonotype was counted at least ten times. This chain connects TRBV12-3 or TRBV12-4 to TRBJ2-7; D remains unclear. V was trimmed by 5 bases and J by 3 bases, leaving 8 bases between them. The CDR3 has 12 residues. This CDR3 is CASSLKNYEQYF. The CDR3 bases are TGTGCCAGCAGTCTAAAGAACTACGAGCAGTACTTC.

This chain uses TRBV6-5 with TRBJ1-5, with TRBD1 identical over 7 bases. In germline, CDR1 is MNHEY, CDR2 SVGAGI. V shed 6 bases and J 7 bases; nucleotides not matched to a gene: 3. The CDR3 extends over 12 amino acids. The CDR3 DNA follows: TGTGCCAGCAGAACAGGGGACCAGCCCCAGCATTTT. It translates to CASRTGDQPQHF.

This clonotype turned up a few times. V gene TRBV20-1 combines with J gene TRBJ2-3, with D perhaps matching TRBD2 (5 bases). Germline CDR1 DFQATT, CDR2 SNEGSKA (reference sequence). The CDR3 spans 14 residues. V lost 5 bases, J lost 4 bases, and 16 bases lay in between. The CDR3 sequence: CSAPTSFSPDTQYF. CDR3 nucleotides: TGCAGTGCTCCTACTAGTTTTAGCCCAGATACGCAGTATTTT.

The chain combines TRBV20-1 with TRBJ2-7; D may be TRBD1 or TRBD2 (6 bases each). V lost 6 bases, J lost 4 bases, and 25 bases lay in between. The CDR3 runs 16 residues. CDR1 and CDR2 from the germline V gene are DFQATT and SNEGSKA (reference sequence). The CDR3 sequence: CSATAGWGAPRYEQYF. In DNA, the CDR3 is TGCAGTGCGACGGCGGGGTGGGGGGCTCCGCGATACGAGCAGTACTTC.

This clonotype turned up a few times. The chain has TRBV10-3 and TRBJ1-3; D is undetermined. Germline V CDR1 and CDR2: ENHRY, SYGVKD. The CDR3 consists of 13 residues. The V end lost 8 bases, the J end lost 4 bases, and 12 bases lay between the germline ends. The chain's CDR3 is CAIHGSPGNTIYF. CDR3 DNA sequence: TGTGCCATCCACGGTAGTCCAGGAAACACCATATATTTT.

In its sample, this clonotype was seen many times. The CDR3 sequence: CASGGVIGNTIYF. The CDR3 DNA follows: TGTGCCAGCGGGGGAGTCATTGGAAACACCATATATTTT. This chain connects TRBV2 to TRBJ1-3; TRBD1 is a possible D gene (5 bases). The CDR3 contains 13 residues. Trimming cost V 8 bases and J 3 bases, with 11 bases left between them. Germline V CDR1 and CDR2: SNHLY, FYNNEI. The full variable domain, rest sourced from reference TRBV2 and TRBJ1-3, is EPEVTQTPSHQVTQMGQEVILRCVPISNHLYFYWYRQILGQKVEFLVSFYNNEISEKSEIFDDQFSVERPDGSNFTLKIRSTKLEDSAMYFCASGGVIGNTIYFGEGSWLTVV.

The chain's CDR3 is CASSHPGGGDQPQHF. In DNA, the CDR3 is TGCGCCAGCAGCCACCCGGGAGGGGGGGATCAGCCCCAGCATTTT. The V and J genes are TRBV4-1 and TRBJ1-5; D is perhaps TRBD1 (6 bases). Germline V gives CDR1 MGHRA, CDR2 YSYEKL. Trimming pared 3 bases from V and 5 bases from J, leaving 14 bases between. CDR3 length equals 15 residues.

The sample holds a few counts of this clonotype. This chain links TRBV12-3 or TRBV12-4 with TRBJ1-5, with unresolved D. V lost 7 bases and J 7 bases, leaving 17 bases between the germline ends. This CDR3 has 14 residues. The CDR3 coding sequence is TGTGCCAGCAAAAAGGGAGCGACTCGGCAGCCCCAGCATTTT. It codes for CASKKGATRQPQHF.

This clonotype was observed a handful of times. V usage is TRBV5-1 and J usage is TRBJ2-2, with 8 bases lining up with TRBD2. V shed 0 bases, J shed 5 bases, and the junction held 3 bases outside the gene matches. Germline V gene data show CDR1 as SGHRS and CDR2 as YFSETQ. The CDR3 consists of 15 residues. The CDR3 coding sequence is TGCGCCAGCAGCTTGGGAGCGGGAGCAACCGGGGAGCTGTTTTTT. This sequence encodes CASSLGAGATGELFF.

There are many counts of this clonotype. The CDR3: CASSFSGYDEQFF. Here the CDR3 DNA reads TGCGCCAGCAGCTTTTCAGGGTACGATGAGCAGTTCTTC. The gene calls are TRBV5-1 and TRBJ2-1; the D gene is possibly TRBD1 (5 bases). With 2 bases removed from V and 8 bases from J, the gap between germline ends came to 11 bases. The length of the CDR3 is 13 residues. The V gene's germline CDR1 is SGHRS and CDR2 YFSETQ.

This clonotype was picked up a small number of times. V and J are TRBV5-1 and TRBJ1-4; TRBD1 might be the D (6 bases). The CDR3 runs 14 residues. Trimming removed 4 bases at V and 8 bases at J, with 15 bases between. Germline CDR1 is SGHRS and CDR2 is YFSETQ. The CDR3 DNA sequence: TGCGCCAGCAGCCCATCCAGGGGAAGGGAAAAACTGTTTTTT. Its translation is CASSPSRGREKLFF.

The rearrangement links TRBV4-3 to TRBJ1-6; a weak D match, TRBD1 (6 bases). Trimming removed 1 base at V and 7 bases at J, with 17 bases between. The length of the CDR3 is 17 residues. Germline-derived CDR1 and CDR2 are LGHNA and YSLEER. The CDR3 spells CASSQASQGQRNSPLHF. For the CDR3, the DNA is TGCGCCAGCAGCCAAGCGTCACAGGGCCAAAGGAATTCACCCCTCCACTTT.